Listed below are T cell receptor beta chains from one sample, sequenced in a study of blood T cell repertoires in COVID-19. Generated by immunoSEQ multiplex PCR, the TCRdb table keeps only in-frame clones and is missing some. Of roughly 150,000 clones listed, 80% to 90% were seen once; the top ten hold approximately 10%. The specimen was peripheral blood. The origin of the receptors is a human donor in a cohort sampled during active COVID-19. Both conserved end residues are part of each CDR3. Each record gives: V gene, clone size, J gene, D gene, CDR3 DNA, CDR3 protein. D genes are given only for firm matches. Size is omitted from some rows. Given values are once, few, many or a class for expanded clones.

V gene: TRBV6-5; clone size: NA; J gene: TRBJ2-7; D gene: TRBD1; CDR3 DNA: TGTGCCAGCATGGGGAGACAGGGTGTCTACGAGCAGTACTTC; CDR3 protein: CASMGRQGVYEQYF
V gene: TRBV6-5; clone size: NA; J gene: TRBJ1-1; D gene: TRBD1; CDR3 DNA: TGTGCCAGCAGTTCAATACAGGGGGCCGGAAACACTGAAGCTTTCTTT; CDR3 protein: CASSSIQGAGNTEAFF
V gene: TRBV9; clone size: NA; J gene: TRBJ2-1; D gene: TRBD2; CDR3 DNA: TGTGCCAGCAGCCCTCTAGGGGGACTAGCGATAAGCTCCTACAATGAGCAGTTCTTC; CDR3 protein: CASSPLGGLAISSYNEQFF
V gene: TRBV5-4; clone size: NA; J gene: TRBJ1-3; D gene: NA; CDR3 DNA: TGTGCCAGCAGCTTCAAGGGGGGGCTGTCTGGAAACACCATATATTTT; CDR3 protein: CASSFKGGLSGNTIYF
V gene: TRBV10-3; clone size: NA; J gene: TRBJ2-7; D gene: NA; CDR3 DNA: TGTGCCATCAACTCACAGGGTTACGAGCAGTACTTC; CDR3 protein: CAINSQGYEQYF
V gene: TRBV5-1; clone size: NA; J gene: TRBJ2-1; D gene: TRBD2; CDR3 DNA: TGCGCCAGCAGCTCGGGAGGCCTCTACAATGAGCAGTTCTTC; CDR3 protein: CASSSGGLYNEQFF
V gene: TRBV6-2/TRBV6-3; clone size: NA; J gene: TRBJ2-7; D gene: TRBD2; CDR3 DNA: TGTGCCAGCAGTGCGGGGGAGGGAGTGAAGTACTTC; CDR3 protein: CASSAGEGVKYF
V gene: TRBV5-4; clone size: NA; J gene: TRBJ2-7; D gene: NA; CDR3 DNA: TGTGCCAGCAGCCAACAGGGAATGCTAGGCTACGAGCAGTACTTC; CDR3 protein: CASSQQGMLGYEQYF
V gene: TRBV19; clone size: NA; J gene: TRBJ2-3; D gene: TRBD2; CDR3 DNA: TGTGCCAGTAGTTCACTAGCGGAATACACAGATACGCAGTATTTT; CDR3 protein: CASSSLAEYTDTQYF
V gene: TRBV11-3; clone size: NA; J gene: TRBJ2-1; D gene: NA; CDR3 DNA: TGTGCCAGCAGCCCCGAGGACAGTTACAATGAGCAGTTCTTC; CDR3 protein: CASSPEDSYNEQFF
V gene: TRBV7-2; clone size: NA; J gene: TRBJ2-3; D gene: NA; CDR3 DNA: TGTGCCAGCAGCTCGGATAGCGTTATATCAAATACGCAGTATTTT; CDR3 protein: CASSSDSVISNTQYF
V gene: TRBV19; clone size: NA; J gene: TRBJ2-7; D gene: TRBD1; CDR3 DNA: TGTGCCAGTAGTGAGGGACAGAGGAGCTCCTACGAGCAGTACTTC; CDR3 protein: CASSEGQRSSYEQYF
V gene: TRBV5-1; clone size: NA; J gene: TRBJ2-5; D gene: TRBD1; CDR3 DNA: TGCGCCAGCAGCTTCGACAGGGTACAAGAGACCCAGTACTTC; CDR3 protein: CASSFDRVQETQYF
V gene: TRBV6-5; clone size: NA; J gene: TRBJ2-1; D gene: TRBD2; CDR3 DNA: TGTGCCAGCAGTTACTCTGCTAGCGGGAATGAGCAGTTCTTC; CDR3 protein: CASSYSASGNEQFF
V gene: TRBV27; clone size: NA; J gene: TRBJ2-5; D gene: TRBD1; CDR3 DNA: TGTGCCAGCAGTACGATGCTCCCGACAGGGGGTGAGACCCAGTACTTC; CDR3 protein: CASSTMLPTGGETQYF
V gene: TRBV6-5; clone size: few; J gene: TRBJ2-7; D gene: TRBD1; CDR3 DNA: TGTGCCAGCAGGAACTCCGGGACAGGATTATACGAGCAGTACTTC; CDR3 protein: CASRNSGTGLYEQYF
V gene: TRBV2; clone size: NA; J gene: TRBJ2-2; D gene: NA; CDR3 DNA: TGTGCCAGCAGTGAAGCTGCGACTAGATTTGGCGGGGAGCTGTTTTTT; CDR3 protein: CASSEAATRFGGELFF
V gene: TRBV7-2; clone size: NA; J gene: TRBJ2-1; D gene: NA; CDR3 DNA: TGTGCCAGCAGCTTAGGCGGGACCGTTTACCTTCATGAGCAGTTCTTC; CDR3 protein: CASSLGGTVYLHEQFF
V gene: TRBV11-2; clone size: NA; J gene: TRBJ2-2; D gene: TRBD2; CDR3 DNA: TGTGCCAGCAGCGGGGTAGCGGGAGGGCCTGGCACCGGGGAGCTGTTTTTT; CDR3 protein: CASSGVAGGPGTGELFF
V gene: TRBV29-1; clone size: once; J gene: TRBJ2-3; D gene: TRBD2; CDR3 DNA: TGCAGCGTGTACAGCGGGACGAGCACAGATACGCAGTATTTT; CDR3 protein: CSVYSGTSTDTQYF
V gene: TRBV11-3; clone size: NA; J gene: TRBJ2-1; D gene: NA; CDR3 DNA: TGTGCCAGCAGCTTAGGCGGGGAAGTGCCTGAGCAGTTCTTC; CDR3 protein: CASSLGGEVPEQFF
V gene: TRBV6-1; clone size: NA; J gene: TRBJ1-1; D gene: TRBD1; CDR3 DNA: TGTGCCAGCAGTGAAGGAGGCCAGGGGGTCTGGACTGAAGCTTTCTTT; CDR3 protein: CASSEGGQGVWTEAFF
V gene: TRBV29-1; clone size: NA; J gene: TRBJ2-3; D gene: TRBD2; CDR3 DNA: TGCAGCGTTGATGGGGGACTAGGGAGCACAGATACGCAGTATTTT; CDR3 protein: CSVDGGLGSTDTQYF
V gene: TRBV7-2; clone size: NA; J gene: TRBJ2-7; D gene: TRBD2; CDR3 DNA: TGTGCCAGCAGCCCGACTAGCGGGGGAACCTACGAGCAGTACTTC; CDR3 protein: CASSPTSGGTYEQYF
V gene: TRBV11-3; clone size: NA; J gene: TRBJ2-5; D gene: NA; CDR3 DNA: TGTGCCAGCAGCTTCGGCGGACTCCAAGAGACCCAGTACTTC; CDR3 protein: CASSFGGLQETQYF
V gene: TRBV28; clone size: NA; J gene: TRBJ2-3; D gene: NA; CDR3 DNA: TGTGCCAGCAGTTCTAATAACATGGGCGCGCATGATACGCAGTATTTT; CDR3 protein: CASSSNNMGAHDTQYF
V gene: TRBV6-5; clone size: NA; J gene: TRBJ1-3; D gene: NA; CDR3 DNA: TGTGCCAGCAGACCAGGGACTATCCGCAACACCATATATTTT; CDR3 protein: CASRPGTIRNTIYF
V gene: TRBV5-1; clone size: NA; J gene: TRBJ1-2; D gene: NA; CDR3 DNA: TGCGCCAGCAGCTTGGATCCCATATCAGGGTTCGCCTTC; CDR3 protein: CASSLDPISGFAF
V gene: TRBV28; clone size: NA; J gene: TRBJ2-1; D gene: NA; CDR3 DNA: TGTGCCAGCAGTTTCACGTCAGGGAGGTACAATGAGCAGTTCTTC; CDR3 protein: CASSFTSGRYNEQFF
V gene: TRBV6-1; clone size: NA; J gene: TRBJ2-1; D gene: NA; CDR3 DNA: TGTGCCAGCTTTTCCTGGGGCAACAGGTACAATGAGCAGTTCTTC; CDR3 protein: CASFSWGNRYNEQFF
V gene: TRBV5-6; clone size: NA; J gene: TRBJ1-1; D gene: NA; CDR3 DNA: TGTGCCAGCAGCTTGGGGGGCGGGGTTAACACTGAAGCTTTCTTT; CDR3 protein: CASSLGGGVNTEAFF
V gene: TRBV18; clone size: few; J gene: TRBJ1-1; D gene: NA; CDR3 DNA: TGTGCCAGCTCACCAGAGCGGACGAACACTGAAGCTTTCTTT; CDR3 protein: CASSPERTNTEAFF
V gene: TRBV5-1; clone size: NA; J gene: TRBJ1-2; D gene: TRBD1; CDR3 DNA: TGCGCCAGCAGCCAAGGGACAGAGGATGGCTACACCTTC; CDR3 protein: CASSQGTEDGYTF
V gene: TRBV5-4; clone size: few; J gene: TRBJ2-3; D gene: TRBD2; CDR3 DNA: TGTGCCAGCAGACATACCGGGGAGGGAGATACGCAGTATTTT; CDR3 protein: CASRHTGEGDTQYF
V gene: TRBV6-1; clone size: NA; J gene: TRBJ1-5; D gene: NA; CDR3 DNA: TGTGCCAGCAGTGATTCCGGGAAGGGCGGCAATCAGCCCCAGCATTTT; CDR3 protein: CASSDSGKGGNQPQHF
V gene: TRBV28; clone size: NA; J gene: TRBJ1-1; D gene: NA; CDR3 DNA: TGTGCCACCAGATATTACGGCGGAGGGAGGGAGGCTGAAGCTTTCTTT; CDR3 protein: CATRYYGGGREAEAFF
V gene: TRBV9; clone size: NA; J gene: TRBJ2-7; D gene: NA; CDR3 DNA: TGTGCCAGCAGTTTTGACGGGGGAGCTTCTGAGCAGTACTTC; CDR3 protein: CASSFDGGASEQYF
V gene: TRBV3-1/TRBV3-2; clone size: NA; J gene: TRBJ1-2; D gene: NA; CDR3 DNA: TGTGCCAGCACCACAGGCGGGGGACCCTATGGCTACACCTTC; CDR3 protein: CASTTGGGPYGYTF
V gene: TRBV5-1; clone size: NA; J gene: TRBJ1-5; D gene: NA; CDR3 DNA: TGCGCCAGCAGCTTGGGGCACCTAGGGCCCCAGCATTTT; CDR3 protein: CASSLGHLGPQHF
V gene: TRBV12-5; clone size: NA; J gene: TRBJ2-3; D gene: TRBD1; CDR3 DNA: TGTGCTAGTGGTTCAGGACAGGGCACAGATACGCAGTATTTT; CDR3 protein: CASGSGQGTDTQYF
V gene: TRBV7-2; clone size: NA; J gene: TRBJ2-1; D gene: TRBD1; CDR3 DNA: TGTGCCAGCGCCACGCGGACAGGGTCTTGGAATGAGCAGTTCTTC; CDR3 protein: CASATRTGSWNEQFF
V gene: TRBV5-5; clone size: NA; J gene: TRBJ1-4; D gene: NA; CDR3 DNA: TGTGCCAGCAGCTTACAGACAACTAATGAAAAACTGTTTTTT; CDR3 protein: CASSLQTTNEKLFF
V gene: TRBV30; clone size: few; J gene: TRBJ2-7; D gene: NA; CDR3 DNA: TGTGCCTGGAGGCCGCCAGGGTTCGACGAGCAGTACTTC; CDR3 protein: CAWRPPGFDEQYF
V gene: TRBV25-1; clone size: few; J gene: TRBJ1-2; D gene: NA; CDR3 DNA: TGTGCCAGCAGTGAATCCCAGGGGCGCAACTATGGCTACACCTTC; CDR3 protein: CASSESQGRNYGYTF
V gene: TRBV19; clone size: NA; J gene: TRBJ1-1; D gene: TRBD1; CDR3 DNA: TGTGCCAGTAGTGCGGACAGGGAAGAAAACACTGAAGCTTTCTTT; CDR3 protein: CASSADREENTEAFF
V gene: TRBV27; clone size: NA; J gene: TRBJ2-7; D gene: TRBD2; CDR3 DNA: TGTGCCAGCAGGCGGGGGGGTAGAGGCTACGAGCAGTACTTC; CDR3 protein: CASRRGGRGYEQYF
V gene: TRBV3-1/TRBV3-2; clone size: NA; J gene: TRBJ1-1; D gene: NA; CDR3 DNA: TGTGCCAGCAGCCTATCGGCGGGTTTAACTGAAGCTTTCTTT; CDR3 protein: CASSLSAGLTEAFF
V gene: TRBV27; clone size: NA; J gene: TRBJ2-3; D gene: NA; CDR3 DNA: TGTGCCAGCAGTTTAGCAACTCAGGCGGATACGCAGTATTTT; CDR3 protein: CASSLATQADTQYF
V gene: TRBV7-9; clone size: few; J gene: TRBJ2-7; D gene: NA; CDR3 DNA: TGTGCCAGCAGCCCCGCTGACGGGAGCTCCTACGAGCAGTACTTC; CDR3 protein: CASSPADGSSYEQYF
V gene: TRBV7-3; clone size: few; J gene: TRBJ2-3; D gene: NA; CDR3 DNA: TGTGCCAGCAGCCTAGACTCAGATACGCAGTATTTT; CDR3 protein: CASSLDSDTQYF
V gene: TRBV11-2; clone size: NA; J gene: TRBJ2-7; D gene: TRBD1; CDR3 DNA: TGTGCCAGCAGCTTAGCGGGACAGAAGATCTCCTACGAGCAGTACTTC; CDR3 protein: CASSLAGQKISYEQYF
V gene: TRBV7-2; clone size: few; J gene: TRBJ1-3; D gene: TRBD1; CDR3 DNA: TGTGCCAGCAGCAAAGGACAGGGAGTCACCATATATTTT; CDR3 protein: CASSKGQGVTIYF
V gene: TRBV7-9; clone size: NA; J gene: TRBJ1-3; D gene: NA; CDR3 DNA: TGTGCCAGCAGCTTAACCGACAGCTCTGGAAACACCATATATTTT; CDR3 protein: CASSLTDSSGNTIYF